Below are 4 T cell receptor beta chains sequenced from a single sample in a study of T cell repertoires in cytomegalovirus infection (dated by TCRdb to between 2018 and 2021). The instrument was an Illumina HiSeq 1500. Clones were called with MiXCR by TCRdb after fastp trimmed the public reads at Q25, and only in-frame beta chains were retained. Every entry covers one CDR3 protein and lists the most common genes and DNA from its rows. The sample has over 200,000 distinct CDR3 sequences on record, approximately 13% of them singletons. The biggest ten clones account for 7.5% to 10% of the sample. Input material: PBMCs. These TCRs come from a human donor in good health (CMV status not recorded). Some clones in this sample may be carry-over from other donors' samples.

This clonotype was seen many times. The J gene is TRBJ2-1, the V gene TRBV7-3, with D hard to call. This CDR3 has 15 residues. CDR1 and CDR2 from the germline V gene are SGHTA and FQGTGA. The ends were cut back, 2 bases at V and 0 bases at J, with 8 bases in the middle. CDR3 coding DNA: TGTGCCAGCAGCTTATGGGTCAGCTCCTACAATGAGCAGTTCTTC. It specifies CASSLWVSSYNEQFF.

The chain is built from TRBV27 and TRBJ2-3; D unclear. With 2 bases removed from V and 2 bases from J, the gap between germline ends came to 8 bases. CDR1 MNHEY and CDR2 SMNVEV come from the germline V gene (reference sequence). The length of the CDR3 is 14 residues. The CDR3 is CASSLLETTDTQYF. CDR3 nucleotides: TGTGCCAGCAGTTTACTCGAAACCACAGATACGCAGTATTTT.

This clonotype was detected ten times or more. The rearrangement uses TRBV6-6 and TRBJ1-2; no clear D gene. Germline loops: CDR1 MNHNY, CDR2 SVGAGI (reference sequence). This CDR3 region has 13 residues. With 5 bases removed from V and 2 bases from J, the gap between germline ends came to 9 bases. The CDR3, as DNA: TGTGCCAGCAGTCCCAACGGGAACTATGGCTACACCTTC. Its protein is CASSPNGNYGYTF.

The V call is TRBV20-1, the J call TRBJ1-6; 7 bases fit TRBD1. Trimming took 1 base from V and 7 from J; bases not matched to a gene: 7. The CDR3 loop spans 15 amino acids. CDR1 and CDR2 (germline): DFQATT, SNEGSKA (reference sequence). CDR3 coding DNA: TGCAGTGCTAGAGGAGGGGACAGAAGGAATTCACCCCTCCACTTT. Its protein is CSARGGDRRNSPLHF.